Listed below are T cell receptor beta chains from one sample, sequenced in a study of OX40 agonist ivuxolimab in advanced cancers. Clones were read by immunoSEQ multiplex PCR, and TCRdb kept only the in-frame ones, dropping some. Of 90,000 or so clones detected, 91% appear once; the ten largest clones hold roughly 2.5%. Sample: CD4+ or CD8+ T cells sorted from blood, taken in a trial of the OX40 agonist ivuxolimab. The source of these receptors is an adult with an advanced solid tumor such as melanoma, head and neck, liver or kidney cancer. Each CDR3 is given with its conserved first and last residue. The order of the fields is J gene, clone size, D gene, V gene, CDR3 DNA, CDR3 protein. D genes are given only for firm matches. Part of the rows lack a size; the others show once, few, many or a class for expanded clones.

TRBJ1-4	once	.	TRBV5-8	TGTGCCAGCAGCTCCGGTAGATGGATAAATGAAAAACTGTTTTTT	CASSSGRWINEKLFF
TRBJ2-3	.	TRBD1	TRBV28	TGTGCCAGCAGCTCAACCGGGACAGGGGGAACAGATACGCAGTATTTT	CASSSTGTGGTDTQYF
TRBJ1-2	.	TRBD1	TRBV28	TGTGCCAGCAGGCCCCCCGACAGGGGCTATGGCTACACCTTC	CASRPPDRGYGYTF
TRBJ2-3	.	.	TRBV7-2	TGTGCCAGCAGCTTGGTTGGGGGCACAGATACGCAGTATTTT	CASSLVGGTDTQYF
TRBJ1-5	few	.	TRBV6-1	TGTGCCAGCAGACTATTCAATCAGCCCCAGCATTTT	CASRLFNQPQHF
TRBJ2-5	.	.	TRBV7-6	TGTGCCAGCAGCCCCCAGCCGACCCAGTACTTC	CASSPQPTQYF
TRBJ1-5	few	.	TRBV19	TGTGCCAGTAGTATCACATCAAGGAGCAATCAGCCCCAGCATTTT	CASSITSRSNQPQHF
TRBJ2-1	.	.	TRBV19	TGTGCCAGTAGTCCAAACCCCCAAAATGCGCAGTTCTTC	CASSPNPQNAQFF
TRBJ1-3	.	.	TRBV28	TGTGCCAGCATTCAGGGACTAGGTGGAAACACCATATATTTT	CASIQGLGGNTIYF
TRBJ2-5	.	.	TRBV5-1	TGCGCCAGCAGAGGAGTCCAAGAGACCCAGTACTTC	CASRGVQETQYF
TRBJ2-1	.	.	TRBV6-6	TGTGCCAGCAGTTATGGAGGGACTGGTTACAATGAGCAGTTCTTC	CASSYGGTGYNEQFF
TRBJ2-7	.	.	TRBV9	TGTGCCAGCAGCGCCCAGTGGCAGGGCGTCTACGAGCAGTACTTC	CASSAQWQGVYEQYF
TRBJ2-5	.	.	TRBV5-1	TGCGCCAGCAGCTTGGACGGACTTAGGCAAGAGACCCAGTACTTC	CASSLDGLRQETQYF
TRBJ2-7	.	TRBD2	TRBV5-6	TGTGCCAGCAGCGTGACTAGCGGGAGCAGACACGAGCAGTACTTC	CASSVTSGSRHEQYF
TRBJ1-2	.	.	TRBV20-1	TGCAGTGCGGGACTTGTACCCACCTTC	CSAGLVPTF
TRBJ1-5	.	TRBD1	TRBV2	TGTGCCAGCAGTGGAGGGGGCGGTTTTGGCAATCAGCCCCAGCATTTT	CASSGGGGFGNQPQHF
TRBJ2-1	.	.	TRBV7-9	TGTGCCAGCAGCGTCCAGGGGGGCAATGAGCAGTTCTTC	CASSVQGGNEQFF
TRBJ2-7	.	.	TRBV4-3	TGCGCCAGCAGCCTCGGACGGGGCCCCTACGAGCAGTACTTC	CASSLGRGPYEQYF
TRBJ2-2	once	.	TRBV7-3	TGTGCCAGCAGCGGAGGACAGTCTTCCGGGGAGCTGTTTTTT	CASSGGQSSGELFF
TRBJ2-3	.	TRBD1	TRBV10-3	TGTGCCATCAGGGACAGGGTGGGCACAGATACGCAGTATTTT	CAIRDRVGTDTQYF
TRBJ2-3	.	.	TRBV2	TGTGCCAGCAGTGGGGAATTGAGTGCAGATACGCAGTATTTT	CASSGELSADTQYF
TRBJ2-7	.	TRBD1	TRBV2	TGTGCCAGCACCGGTAACCGGGACAGCCTATACGAGCAGTACTTC	CASTGNRDSLYEQYF
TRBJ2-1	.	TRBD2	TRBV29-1	TGCAGCGTTTCCCCTAGCGGGAGTGGGGATGAGCAGTTCTTC	CSVSPSGSGDEQFF
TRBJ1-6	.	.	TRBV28	TGTGCCACCTGGGACACAAGAAATTCACCCCTCCACTTT	CATWDTRNSPLHF
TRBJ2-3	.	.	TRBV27	TGTGCCAGCAGTGCCACAGGGTTGGTTAGCACAGATACGCAGTATTTT	CASSATGLVSTDTQYF
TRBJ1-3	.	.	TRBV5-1	TGCGCCAGCAGCTTGGACAGCTCTGGAAACACCATATATTTT	CASSLDSSGNTIYF
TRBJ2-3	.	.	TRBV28	TGTGCCAGTAACTCGGCAGGGAAGAAAGATACGCAGTATTTT	CASNSAGKKDTQYF
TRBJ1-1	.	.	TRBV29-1	TGCAGCGTTGAAACAGGGAGGGTAGCTTTCTTT	CSVETGRVAFF
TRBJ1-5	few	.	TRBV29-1	TGCAGCGTTTCACAGGGTAACAGGGCCACAGAGCCCCAGCATTTT	CSVSQGNRATEPQHF
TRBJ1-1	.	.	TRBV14	TGTGCCAGCAGCCAACAGGGAGGGAACACTGAAGCTTTCTTT	CASSQQGGNTEAFF
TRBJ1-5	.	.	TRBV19	TGTGCCAGTACCTTCCAGGGATCAGCGGGTAGCAATCAGCCCCAGCATTTT	CASTFQGSAGSNQPQHF
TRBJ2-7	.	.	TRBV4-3	TGCGCCAGCAGCCAAGAACAGGGTGGCTACGAGCAGTACTTC	CASSQEQGGYEQYF
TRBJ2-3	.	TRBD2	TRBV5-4	TGTGCCAGCAGCCGGACTAGCTTGCCAGATACGCAGTATTTT	CASSRTSLPDTQYF
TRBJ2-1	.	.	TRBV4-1	TGCGCCAGCAGCCAAGGGGGCAGGGAGTACAATGAGCAGTTCTTC	CASSQGGREYNEQFF
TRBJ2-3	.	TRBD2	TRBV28	TGTGCCAGCAGTTTATGGGCGAGCGGGAGTACAGATACGCAGTATTTT	CASSLWASGSTDTQYF
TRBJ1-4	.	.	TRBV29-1	TGCAGCGCCGGAAAGACAGGCCCTAATGAAAAACTGTTTTTT	CSAGKTGPNEKLFF
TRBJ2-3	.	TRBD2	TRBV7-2	TGTGCCAGCAGCTTCCGGACTAGCGGGAGTTCAGATACGCAGTATTTT	CASSFRTSGSSDTQYF
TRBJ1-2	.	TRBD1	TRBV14	TGTGCCAGTGGGACAGGAACCTATGGCTACACCTTC	CASGTGTYGYTF
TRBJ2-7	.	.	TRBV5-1	TGCGCCAGCAGTTTCCTCCTATCTGGCGAGCAGTACTTC	CASSFLLSGEQYF
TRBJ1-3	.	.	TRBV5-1	TGCGCCAGCAGCTTAGGGGGGTTCGGAAACACCATATATTTT	CASSLGGFGNTIYF
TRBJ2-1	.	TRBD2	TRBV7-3	TGTGCCAGCAGCTTAGGGCTAGCGGTTTACAATGAGCAGTTCTTC	CASSLGLAVYNEQFF
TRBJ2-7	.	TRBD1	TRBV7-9	TGTGCCAGCGGCCTGACAGGGCTCTACGAGCAGTACTTC	CASGLTGLYEQYF
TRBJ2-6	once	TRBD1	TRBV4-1	TGCGCCAGCAGCCTTTTAGGCGGGACAGGGGGCACTGGGGCCAACGTCCTGACTTTC	CASSLLGGTGGTGANVLTF
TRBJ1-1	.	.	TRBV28	TGTGCCAGCAGCTCAGGGTGGGCCCCGGGGACCAAGAACACTGAAGCTTTCTTT	CASSSGWAPGTKNTEAFF
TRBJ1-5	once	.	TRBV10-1	TGCGCCAGCAGTAGACAGAGAGATCAGCCCCAGCATTTT	CASSRQRDQPQHF
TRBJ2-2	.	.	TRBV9	TGTGCCAGCAGACAGGGAAACACCGGGGAGCTGTTTTTT	CASRQGNTGELFF
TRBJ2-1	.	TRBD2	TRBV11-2	TGTGCCAGCAGCATCCGGACTAGCGGGACTCCTGAGCAGTTCTTC	CASSIRTSGTPEQFF
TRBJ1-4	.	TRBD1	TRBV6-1	TGTGCCAGTAACTTATTACGGACAGGGGATTTCGAACTGTTTTTT	CASNLLRTGDFELFF
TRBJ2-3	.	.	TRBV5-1	TGCGCCAGCAGGGAAGGCGGGATGTCCACAGATACGCAGTATTTT	CASREGGMSTDTQYF
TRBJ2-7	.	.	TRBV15	TGTGCCACCAGCAAACCAGGATACTACGAGCAGTACTTC	CATSKPGYYEQYF
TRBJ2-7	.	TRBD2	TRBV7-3	TGTGCCAGCAGTCCTGGGGCTAGCGGGACCTACGAGCAGTACTTC	CASSPGASGTYEQYF
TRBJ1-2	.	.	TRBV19	TGTGCCAGTAATCAGCAGGGGCCGGGGCAGGGCTACACCTTC	CASNQQGPGQGYTF
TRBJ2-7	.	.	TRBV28	TGTGCCAGCAGTTTGTCCGGGACTGGCTCCTACGAGCAGTACTTC	CASSLSGTGSYEQYF
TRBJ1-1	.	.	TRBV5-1	TGCGCCAGCAGCCCAGGGACCCTGGGGACTGAAGCTTTCTTT	CASSPGTLGTEAFF